What follows are 13 T cell receptor beta chains derived from one specimen sequenced in a study of blood T cell repertoires in COVID-19. TCRdb keeps only in-frame clones here, not all; method: immunoSEQ multiplex PCR. This sample carries around 400,000 clones, roughly 90% of them seen once, and the ten largest clones take 0.95% to 1.5%. Sequenced: peripheral blood. The receptors were gathered from a man between 40 and 49 years old with acute or convalescent COVID-19.

The CDR3 sequence: CASSLLGSGNNEQFF. The CDR3 coding sequence is TGTGCCAGCAGCTTACTCGGTAGCGGAAACAATGAGCAGTTCTTC. The chain joins TRBV7-3 to TRBJ2-1; possible D gene TRBD2, 6 bases. CDR1 is SGHTA, CDR2 FQGTGA, per germline. V lost 2 bases and J 5 bases, leaving 13 bases between the germline ends. The CDR3 runs 15 residues.

The rearrangement uses TRBV3-1 (or the pseudogene TRBV3-2) and TRBJ1-2; 12 nucleotides align to TRBD1. CDR1 and CDR2 from the germline V gene are LGHDT and YNNKEL (reference sequence). CDR3 length equals 16 residues. Trimming removed 3 bases from V and 2 bases from J; junction bases left unmatched: 4. CDR3 nucleotides: TGTGCCAGCAGCCAGGGGACAGGGGGCCTCAACTATGGCTACACCTTC. As protein: CASSQGTGGLNYGYTF.

This clone has just a few counts. This chain connects TRBV6-5 to TRBJ2-7; D is uncertain. Germline values: CDR1 MNHEY, CDR2 SVGAGI. The CDR3 runs to 15 residues. The V gene lost 0 bases and the J gene lost 0 bases, with 9 bases spanning the gap. CDR3 DNA sequence: TGTGCCAGCAGTTACTCACGAGGAGTCTCCTACGAGCAGTACTTC. Amino acid sequence: CASSYSRGVSYEQYF.

V is TRBV7-3 and J is TRBJ2-1; a weak D match, TRBD1 (5 bases). This CDR3 comprises 13 residues. Deletions cut 5 bases from V and 5 bases from J, with 10 bases between. CDR1 is SGHTA, CDR2 FQGTGA, per germline. The CDR3 here is CASSLDRNNEQFF. DNA for the CDR3: TGTGCCAGCAGCCTAGACAGAAACAATGAGCAGTTCTTC.

A few counts support this clone. DNA of the CDR3: TGTGCCTGGAGCGTGGTAGGGGGCTCCGGGGAGCTGTTTTTT. Translated, it gives CAWSVVGGSGELFF. V gene TRBV30 combines with J gene TRBJ2-2, with 7 bases fitting TRBD1. The CDR3 loop spans 14 amino acids. Germline CDR1 is GTSNPN and CDR2 is SVGIG (reference sequence). The J segment lost 6 bases and the V segment lost 3 bases, leaving 7 bases of the junction unmatched.

This clone came up a few times. The chain joins TRBV4-1 to TRBJ2-2, with TRBD2 identical over 13 bases. V lost 4 bases, J lost 6 bases, and 11 bases stayed unmatched. Germline CDR1 reads MGHRA; CDR2 reads YSYEKL. The CDR3 covers 18 residues. CDR3 in amino acids: CASSRILAGGPRAGELFF. CDR3 sequence (DNA): TGCGCCAGCAGCCGCATACTAGCGGGGGGGCCTCGGGCCGGGGAGCTGTTTTTT.

This clone came up a few times. The CDR3 bases are TGTGCCAGCAGTGAAGTTTGGACAAACTCACCCCTCCACTTT. Its protein is CASSEVWTNSPLHF. The chain has TRBV6-1 and TRBJ1-6; D possibly corresponds to TRBD1 (5 bases). Germline lookup yields CDR1 MNHNS and CDR2 SASEGT. The CDR3 spans 14 residues. V was trimmed by 1 base and J by 10 bases, leaving 11 bases between them.

The J gene is TRBJ2-3, the V gene TRBV25-1; TRBD2 agrees at 8 bases. The V and J ends lost 4 bases and 4 bases, in that order; junction bases with no gene match: 7. Germline CDR1 and CDR2: MGHDK and SYGVNS. The CDR3 runs to 15 residues. CDR3 region: CASSVSSGGSDTQYF. The CDR3 DNA reads as TGTGCCAGCAGTGTTTCCAGCGGGGGATCAGATACGCAGTATTTT.

This clone was seen just once. This rearrangement joins TRBV30 to TRBJ1-3, with D unresolved. In germline, CDR1 is GTSNPN, CDR2 SVGIG (reference sequence). Trimming stripped 2 bases from V and 7 bases from J, with 12 bases between. CDR3 size: 13 residues. Here the CDR3 DNA reads TGTGCCTGGAGTAGGCAGCGAAGGAACACCATATATTTT. Amino acid sequence: CAWSRQRRNTIYF.

J is TRBJ1-6 and V is TRBV13, with D maybe TRBD1 (5 bases). Per the germline V gene, CDR1 is PRHDT and CDR2 is FYEKMQ (reference sequence). The V end was cut by 1 base, the J end by 5 bases, with 9 bases between. The CDR3 totals 15 residues. CDR3 nucleotides: TGTGCCAGCAGCTTAGTTCAGGGTAATAATTCACCCCTCCACTTT. Translation: CASSLVQGNNSPLHF.

In DNA form, the CDR3 reads TGTGCCTGGAGTGTACTCACGGAGTATAATTCACCCCTCCACTTT. It translates to CAWSVLTEYNSPLHF. The chain is built from TRBV30 and TRBJ1-6, with D hard to call. Germline CDR1 is GTSNPN and CDR2 is SVGIG (reference sequence). CDR3 size: 15 residues. V dropped 0 bases and J dropped 4 bases, with 10 bases sitting between them.

This rearrangement joins TRBV5-1 to TRBJ2-6; TRBD1 is a possible D gene (5 bases). Trimming stripped 8 bases from V and 0 bases from J, with 9 bases between. The CDR3 spans 14 residues. The germline CDR1 and CDR2 sequences are SGHRS and YFSETQ. The CDR3 DNA reads TGCGCCAGTTGGCAGGGCTCTGGGGCCAACGTCCTGACTTTC. It yields the protein CASWQGSGANVLTF.

The chain combines TRBV30 with TRBJ2-3; D not certain. Per germline, CDR1 GTSNPN and CDR2 SVGIG (reference sequence). Trimming shortened V by 1 base and J by 6 bases, and 17 bases separated the two germline ends. The CDR3 covers 15 residues. CDR3 nucleotide sequence: TGTGCCTGGAGTGACTTTGGGCAGTCCTTCGATACGCAGTATTTT. This sequence encodes CAWSDFGQSFDTQYF.